This TCR beta chain was captured in a study of low-dose radiotherapy and immunotherapy resistance in tumors. Both TCRalpha and TCRbeta chains were reverse transcribed with V-gene-specific primers. TCRs underwent around 20 PCR cycles of amplification with a constant-region primer and V-primer adapter. One entry per CDR3 protein, called by TCRdb with MiXCR from the reads. The repertoire consists of tens of thousands of distinct CDR3 sequences, with around a sixth occurring once and the leading ten covering approximately 1.5%. V lost 5 bases and J lost 0, with 12 bases in between. Germline CDR1 and CDR2: SEHNR and FQNEAQ (reference sequence). The CDR3 covers 15 residues. Described time point: after trial treatment. Sample treatment: LDRT plus nivolumab, ipilimumab, low-dose cyclophosphamide and aspirin (RACIN trial). This clonotype was found many times.

Sequencing was performed on PBMCs, taken after low-dose radiotherapy plus immunotherapy. This receptor was taken from a male donor with prostate cancer. The chain employs TRBV7-9 and TRBJ2-3; no clear D gene. The CDR3 reads CASSPERTSTDTQYF. The CDR3 nucleotides are TGTGCCAGCAGCCCGGAGAGAACTAGCACAGATACGCAGTATTTT.